These 7 T cell receptor beta chains came from one sample sequenced in a study of CD8 T cells in ankylosing spondylitis (TCRdb year 2017). General conclusions and limits of the study: Blood from ankylosing spondylitis patients appeared to be characterized by a TCR beta motif made up of under ten highly homologous amino acid variants.

No cognate antigen is known for these TCRs. Libraries were built with 5' RACE. Sequencing instrument: Illumina HiSeq 2500. TCRdb reprocessing: public reads trimmed at Q25 with fastp, clones called with MiXCR, in-frame beta chains kept. CDR3 protein duplicates are merged, each entry listing the most common genes and DNA. The sample table holds 700,000 to 1,000,000 distinct CDR3 sequences, of which roughly 12% were seen once. Approximately 0.51% of the sample is held by the ten biggest clonotypes. The sequenced sample was blood, either unsorted or a sorted T cell fraction (not recorded which). Receptors were obtained from a male donor with ankylosing spondylitis.

In its sample, this clonotype was seen a few times. CDR3 nucleotides: TGTGCCAGCAGTTTAATGGGGCCGGGGTACCAAGAGACCCAGTACTTC. This gives the protein CASSLMGPGYQETQYF. The V and J genes are TRBV27 and TRBJ2-5; D is tentatively TRBD1 or TRBD2 (5 bases each). This CDR3 spans 16 amino acids. Germline V gene data show CDR1 as MNHEY and CDR2 as SMNVEV (reference sequence). V was pared by 2 bases and J by 0 bases, with 13 bases between.

This clonotype was observed a few times. The J gene is TRBJ2-3, the V gene TRBV20-1; TRBD1 or TRBD2 may be the D gene (5 bases each). The germline V gene has CDR1 DFQATT and CDR2 SNEGSKA (reference sequence). This CDR3 spans 14 amino acids. Trimming took 0 bases from V and 4 from J, leaving 11 bases between them. As DNA, the CDR3 is TGCAGTGCTAGAGATATGAGGGGCCCAGATACGCAGTATTTT. This gives the protein CSARDMRGPDTQYF.

The V and J genes are TRBV20-1 and TRBJ2-1; D possibly matches TRBD1 or TRBD2 (6 bases each). Germline-derived CDR1 and CDR2 are DFQATT and SNEGSKA (reference sequence). The V and J ends lost 5 bases and 0 bases respectively, with 17 bases between them. The CDR3 consists of 16 residues. CDR3 protein: CSAGSSVGGSYNEQFF. The CDR3 region has the DNA TGCAGTGCTGGCTCTAGCGTAGGGGGCTCCTACAATGAGCAGTTCTTC.

This clonotype appeared a few times. V is TRBV5-1 and J is TRBJ2-3; 9 bases are shared with TRBD2. The germline CDR1 and CDR2 sequences are SGHRS and YFSETQ. The CDR3 is 17 amino acids. Trimming at V came to 1 base and at J to 0 bases, leaving 6 bases not matched to a gene. In DNA form, the CDR3 reads TGCGCCAGCAGCTTGTCGAGCGGGAGGTTGAGCACAGATACGCAGTATTTT. This codes for CASSLSSGRLSTDTQYF.

J is TRBJ1-6 and V is TRBV20-1; 10 bases match TRBD1. Looked up from germline, CDR1 is DFQATT and CDR2 is SNEGSKA (reference sequence). Unmatched junction bases numbered 5, after V lost 5 bases and J lost 7 bases. The CDR3 is 14 amino acids. CDR3 sequence (DNA): TGCAGTGCTCAAAAGGGACAGGGGAATTCACCCCTCCACTTT. This encodes CSAQKGQGNSPLHF.

The rearrangement links TRBV9 to TRBJ2-1, with a possible D match to TRBD1 (6 bases). The length of the CDR3 is 19 residues. Trimming left V 0 bases short and J 0 bases short, with 19 bases between. Germline values: CDR1 SGDLS, CDR2 YYNGEE. The CDR3 region is CASSVATVRGSLSYNEQFF. As DNA, the CDR3 is TGTGCCAGCAGCGTAGCTACGGTCAGGGGATCCCTCTCCTACAATGAGCAGTTCTTC.

This clonotype has just a few counts. The V and J genes are TRBV9 and TRBJ2-7; 8 positions agree with TRBD2. Per germline, CDR1 SGDLS and CDR2 YYNGEE. Germline trimming cut 0 bases from V and 4 bases from J; bases unmatched to any gene: 6. The CDR3 sequence is 15 residues long. In DNA, the CDR3 is TGTGCCAGCAGCGTAGATAGCGGGGCCGTGTACGAGCAGTACTTC. Protein: CASSVDSGAVYEQYF.